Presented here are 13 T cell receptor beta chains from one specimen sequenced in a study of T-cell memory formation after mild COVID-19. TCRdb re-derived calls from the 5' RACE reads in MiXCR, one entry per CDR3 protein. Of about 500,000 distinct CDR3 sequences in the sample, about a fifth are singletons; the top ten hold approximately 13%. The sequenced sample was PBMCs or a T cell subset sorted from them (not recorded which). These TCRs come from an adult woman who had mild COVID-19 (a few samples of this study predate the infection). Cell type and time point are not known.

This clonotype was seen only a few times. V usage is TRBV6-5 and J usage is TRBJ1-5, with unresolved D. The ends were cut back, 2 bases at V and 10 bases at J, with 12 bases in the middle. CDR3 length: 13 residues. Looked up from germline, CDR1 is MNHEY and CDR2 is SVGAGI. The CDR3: CASSYGPARPQHF. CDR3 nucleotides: TGTGCCAGCAGTTACGGTCCGGCACGTCCCCAGCATTTT.

CDR3 sequence (DNA): TGCGCCAGCAGCTTCCTTCAATTGGGACGAGGGGACACCGGGGAGCTGTTTTTT. Its translation is CASSFLQLGRGDTGELFF. The V and J genes are TRBV5-1 and TRBJ2-2, with D possibly called TRBD1 or TRBD2 (5 bases each). The CDR3 runs 18 residues. Trimming left V 2 bases short and J 3 bases short, with 20 bases between. Germline values: CDR1 SGHRS, CDR2 YFSETQ.

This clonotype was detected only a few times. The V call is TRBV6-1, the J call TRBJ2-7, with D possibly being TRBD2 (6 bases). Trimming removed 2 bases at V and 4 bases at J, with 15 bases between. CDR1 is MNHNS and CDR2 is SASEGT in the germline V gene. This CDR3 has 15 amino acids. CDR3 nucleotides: TGTGCCAGCAGTGAAATCATGGTCGGGGGTTACGAGCAGTACTTC. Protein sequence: CASSEIMVGGYEQYF.

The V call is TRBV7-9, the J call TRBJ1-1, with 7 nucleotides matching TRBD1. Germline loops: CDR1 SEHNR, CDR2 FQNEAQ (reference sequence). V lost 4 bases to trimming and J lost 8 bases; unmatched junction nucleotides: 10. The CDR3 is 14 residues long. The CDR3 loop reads CASSSTRDSREAFF. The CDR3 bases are TGTGCCAGCAGCTCTACTAGGGACAGCCGAGAAGCTTTCTTT.

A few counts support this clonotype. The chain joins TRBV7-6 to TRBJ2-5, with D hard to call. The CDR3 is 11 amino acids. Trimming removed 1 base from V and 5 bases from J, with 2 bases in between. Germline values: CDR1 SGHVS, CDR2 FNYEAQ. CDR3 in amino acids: CASSLDETQYF. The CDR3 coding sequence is TGTGCCAGCAGCTTAGACGAGACCCAGTACTTC.

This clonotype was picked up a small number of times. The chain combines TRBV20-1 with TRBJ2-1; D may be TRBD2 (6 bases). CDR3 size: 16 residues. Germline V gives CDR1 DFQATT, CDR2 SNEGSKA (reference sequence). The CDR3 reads CRIKRTSGRIYNEQFF. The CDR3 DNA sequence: TGCAGAATTAAGCGGACCTCTGGGAGGATATACAATGAGCAGTTCTTC.

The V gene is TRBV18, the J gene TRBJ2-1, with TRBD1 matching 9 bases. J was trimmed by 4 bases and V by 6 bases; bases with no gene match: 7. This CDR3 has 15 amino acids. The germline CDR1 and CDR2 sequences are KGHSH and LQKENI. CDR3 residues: CASSKGTGYYNEQFF. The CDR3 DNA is TGTGCCAGCTCTAAAGGGACAGGGTATTACAATGAGCAGTTCTTC.

This CDR3 is CASSLERGFTYEQYF. CDR3 nucleotide sequence: TGTGCCAGCAGCCTCGAGCGGGGGTTTACCTACGAGCAGTACTTC. V gene TRBV7-2 combines with J gene TRBJ2-7; 8 bases are a match to TRBD2. CDR1 and CDR2 (germline): SGHTA, FQGNSA. The CDR3 totals 15 residues. The trim removed 5 bases at V and 2 bases at J, leaving 8 bases unmatched.

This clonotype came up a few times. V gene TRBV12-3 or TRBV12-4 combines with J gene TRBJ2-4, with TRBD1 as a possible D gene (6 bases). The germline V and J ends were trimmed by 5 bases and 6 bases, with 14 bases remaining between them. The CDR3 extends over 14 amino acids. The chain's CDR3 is CASSLRGFANIQYF. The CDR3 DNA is TGTGCCAGCAGTCTCAGGGGATTCGCAAACATTCAGTACTTC.

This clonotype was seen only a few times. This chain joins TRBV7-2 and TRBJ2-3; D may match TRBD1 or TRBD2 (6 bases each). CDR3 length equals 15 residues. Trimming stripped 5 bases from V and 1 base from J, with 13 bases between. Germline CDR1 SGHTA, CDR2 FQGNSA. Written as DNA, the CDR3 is TGTGCCAGCAGCCGTGGGGGGCATGGCACAGATACGCAGTATTTT. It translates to CASSRGGHGTDTQYF.

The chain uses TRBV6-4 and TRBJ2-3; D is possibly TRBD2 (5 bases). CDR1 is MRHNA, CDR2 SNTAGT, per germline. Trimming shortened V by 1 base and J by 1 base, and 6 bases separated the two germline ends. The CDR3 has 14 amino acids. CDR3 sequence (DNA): TGTGCCAGCAGTGACTGGGGAGGCACAGATACGCAGTATTTT. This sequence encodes CASSDWGGTDTQYF.

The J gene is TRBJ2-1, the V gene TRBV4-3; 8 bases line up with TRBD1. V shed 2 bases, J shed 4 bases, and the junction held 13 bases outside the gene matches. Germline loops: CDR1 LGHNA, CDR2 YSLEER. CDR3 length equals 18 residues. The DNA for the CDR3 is TGCGCCAGCAGCCAACCTAGGTGGGCGGGACAGGCTTACAATGAGCAGTTCTTC. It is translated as CASSQPRWAGQAYNEQFF.

The CDR3: CASSKTLGNGYYGYTF. The CDR3 DNA reads TGTGCCAGCAGTAAAACCCTCGGGAACGGCTACTATGGCTACACCTTC. This sequence joins TRBV27 and TRBJ1-2; D gene unclear. The CDR3 is 16 residues long. V lost 5 bases, J lost 3 bases, and 19 bases lay in between. Germline CDR1 MNHEY, CDR2 SMNVEV (reference sequence).